This TCR beta chain was sequenced in a study of blood T cell repertoires in COVID-19. For the study at large: The samples span acute and convalescent COVID-19 from the United States, Italy and Spain. T cells, B-cell-depleted T cells, or PBMCs provided the cDNA or gDNA that served as material.

This CDR3 comprises 14 residues. V was pared by 6 bases and J by 8 bases, with 7 bases of the junction left unmatched. CDR1 MDHEN and CDR2 SYDVKM come from the germline V gene. As handled by the study authors: Amplification of reference gene primers was used by the study to estimate nucleated cell counts. Assay used: immunoSEQ multiplex PCR; TCRdb lists only in-frame clones, some missing. V, J and clone size reflect that table, while D and trimming were determined from the DNA. The table includes more than 250,000 clones, about 86% detected once. The chain links TRBV28 to TRBJ1-6; 7 bases line up with TRBD1. The sample consisted of peripheral blood. The sequence was collected from a woman in her 50s with acute or convalescent COVID-19. The CDR3 bases are TGTGCCAGCAGATTGACAGGGATAGATTCACCCCTCCACTTT. It specifies CASRLTGIDSPLHF.